The 23 T cell receptor beta chains below come from one sample, sequenced in a study of PD-1 blockade in classical Hodgkin lymphoma. Clones were sequenced by immunoSEQ multiplex PCR, and TCRdb holds only the in-frame ones, with some missing. The sample yields roughly 20,000 clones, less than 75% seen once. Each patient relapsed following autologous stem cell transplantation, and prior brentuximab vedotin exposure differed. The sequencing used peripheral blood mononuclear cells (PBMCs), collected before the second cycle of nivolumab. Source of these receptors: a human donor with classical Hodgkin lymphoma.

Written as DNA, the CDR3 is TGTGCCAGCAGCAGATCGACAGGGGGCTATAATTCACCCCTCCACTTT. Encoded protein: CASSRSTGGYNSPLHF. V gene TRBV5-6 combines with J gene TRBJ1-6; TRBD1 matches 9 bases. The CDR3 is 16 amino acids. V lost 4 bases, J lost 3 bases, and 5 bases stayed unmatched. Germline CDR1 and CDR2: SGHDT and YYEEEE.

V is TRBV25-1 and J is TRBJ2-1; TRBD1 agrees at 10 bases. The germline V gene has CDR1 MGHDK and CDR2 SYGVNS. Trimming cost V 4 bases and J 6 bases; bases outside gene matches: 6. The CDR3 has 15 amino acids. The CDR3 nucleotides read TGTGCCAGCAGTGGGGGACAGGGGCTCTTCAATGAGCAGTTCTTC. It specifies CASSGGQGLFNEQFF.

The rearrangement links TRBV15 to TRBJ2-4; D is uncertain. Trimming took off 3 bases at V and 5 bases at J, with 11 bases between the two ends. The CDR3 is 14 amino acids. Germline V gene sequence: CDR1 LNHNV, CDR2 YYDKDF (reference sequence). CDR3: CATSSLQNQNIQYF. CDR3 bases: TGTGCCACCAGCAGCCTACAGAATCAAAACATTCAGTACTTC.

The V and J genes are TRBV11-2 and TRBJ2-7; the match to TRBD1 covers 8 bases. V shed 1 base and J 4 bases; nucleotides not matched to a gene: 6. Per germline, CDR1 SGHAT and CDR2 FQNNGV. The CDR3 consists of 15 residues. The CDR3 DNA sequence: TGTGCCAGCAGCTTAGGGTCAGGGGGCGCGTACGAGCAGTACTTC. As protein: CASSLGSGGAYEQYF.

The genes are TRBV4-1 and TRBJ1-1, with D unclear. Germline CDR1 is MGHRA and CDR2 is YSYEKL. V shed 3 bases and J shed 1 base, with 6 bases lying between them. This CDR3 spans 13 amino acids. The CDR3 nucleotides are TGCGCCAGCAGCCAGGTACAGAACACTGAAGCTTTCTTT. It yields the protein CASSQVQNTEAFF.

This clone showed up just a few times. In DNA, the CDR3 is TGTGCCAGCAGCCTGACAAATTACGAGCAGTACTTC. Protein: CASSLTNYEQYF. V usage is TRBV7-2 and J usage is TRBJ2-7, with D unclear. Germline CDR1 and CDR2: SGHTA and FQGNSA. The CDR3 has 12 residues. The V and J ends lost 5 bases and 4 bases respectively, with 9 bases between them.

The chain combines TRBV27 with TRBJ2-1, with 11 positions matching TRBD1. The CDR3 totals 15 residues. J was trimmed by 4 bases and V by 3 bases; bases with no gene match: 2. Germline loops: CDR1 MNHEY, CDR2 SMNVEV (reference sequence). In nucleotides, the CDR3 is TGTGCCAGCAGTTTGGACAGGGGGCCATACAATGAGCAGTTCTTC. It specifies CASSLDRGPYNEQFF.

The V gene is TRBV10-3, the J gene TRBJ2-7; D might be TRBD1 (6 bases). This CDR3 spans 14 amino acids. The germline CDR1 and CDR2 sequences are ENHRY and SYGVKD. Between the trimmed V and J ends, which lost 6 bases and 0 bases, there was a span of 12 bases. CDR3 sequence (DNA): TGTGCCATCAGACATACAGGGAACTCCTACGAGCAGTACTTC. Protein sequence: CAIRHTGNSYEQYF.

With regard to this clone: Germline and junction disagree at one end, which may indicate a read error. Other DNA sequences in the same sample also yield this CDR3. The chain carries TRBV6-5 and TRBJ2-7; 8 bases fit TRBD2. The germline CDR1 and CDR2 sequences are MNHEY and SVGAGI. The CDR3 spans 16 residues. Here the CDR3 DNA reads TGTGCCAGCAGTTACGATTCGGGAGGGCCGAGGAACGAGCAATACTTC. Residues: CASSYDSGGPRNEQYF.

This clone was counted only a few times. The chain couples TRBV18 to TRBJ1-4; perhaps TRBD1 as D (6 bases). The CDR3 length is 15 residues. Per the germline V gene, CDR1 is KGHSH and CDR2 is LQKENI. Deletions cut 2 bases from V and 3 bases from J, with 10 bases between. The CDR3 spells CASSPRGGANEKLFF. For the CDR3, the DNA is TGTGCCAGCTCACCAAGGGGGGGCGCTAATGAAAAACTGTTTTTT.

This clone occurred once. The gene calls are TRBV25-1 and TRBJ2-5; TRBD2 aligns across 8 bases. Germline-derived CDR1 and CDR2 are MGHDK and SYGVNS. The CDR3 runs to 15 residues. Germline trimming cut 8 bases from V and 9 bases from J; bases unmatched to any gene: 17. CDR3 nucleotides: TGTGCCAGCGGGTCCGGGACTAGTCTTACCCGAGCCCAGTACTTC. Protein sequence: CASGSGTSLTRAQYF.

A single count supports this clone. The chain is built from TRBV27 and TRBJ2-7; 10 bases match TRBD2. Germline CDR1 MNHEY, CDR2 SMNVEV (reference sequence). V lost 6 bases to trimming and J lost 0 bases; unmatched junction nucleotides: 5. The CDR3 spans 15 residues. The CDR3 sequence is CASRQLAGSSYEQYF. The CDR3 nucleotides read TGTGCCAGCAGGCAACTAGCGGGAAGCTCCTACGAGCAGTACTTC.

This sequence joins TRBV18 and TRBJ2-3, with D unclear. The CDR3 contains 17 residues. V lost 3 bases to trimming and J lost 0 bases, with 16 bases between them. Germline V gene data show CDR1 as KGHSH and CDR2 as LQKENI. For the CDR3, the DNA is TGTGCCAGCTCACCCAACGGCGGAACAGATAGCACAGATACGCAGTATTTT. Its protein product is CASSPNGGTDSTDTQYF.

This rearrangement joins TRBV9 to TRBJ2-2, with 7 positions matching TRBD2. CDR1 and CDR2 from the germline V gene are SGDLS and YYNGEE. V was clipped by 3 bases and J by 5 bases; unmatched bases: 13. The CDR3 loop spans 17 amino acids. CDR3: CASSDPRTRGITGELFF. CDR3 DNA sequence: TGTGCCAGCAGCGACCCAAGGACTAGAGGAATTACCGGGGAGCTGTTTTTT.

This rearrangement joins TRBV6-5 to TRBJ2-3, with D unresolved. Trimming shortened V by 8 bases and J by 0 bases, and 9 bases separated the two germline ends. The germline CDR1 and CDR2 sequences are MNHEY and SVGAGI. The CDR3 covers 13 residues. This CDR3 is CASRPGSTDTQYF. DNA of the CDR3: TGTGCCAGCCGCCCCGGTAGCACAGATACGCAGTATTTT.

This clone was found a few times. The V gene is TRBV19, the J gene TRBJ2-7; 8 bases agree with TRBD1. Germline lookup yields CDR1 LNHDA and CDR2 SQIVND (reference sequence). The CDR3 sequence is 15 residues long. Trimming took 4 bases from V and 2 from J; bases not matched to a gene: 7. As DNA, the CDR3 is TGTGCCAGTAGTACCACCGGGACAGGAGCCTACGAGCAGTACTTC. Protein sequence: CASSTTGTGAYEQYF.

The rearrangement joins TRBV5-2 to TRBJ2-7; the listed D gene, TRBD2, was not tested against the DNA. TRBV5-2 is flagged as a pseudogene. This CDR3 comprises 16 residues. CDR3 sequence: CASSLMASGLVYEQYF. The CDR3 DNA follows: TGTGCCAGCAGCTTGATGGCTAGCGGGCTCGTCTACGAGCAGTACTTC.

Worth noting for this clone: Other nucleotide sequences from this sample produce the same CDR3. The chain joins TRBV6-1 to TRBJ1-5; TRBD1 is a possible D gene (6 bases). The CDR3 is 15 residues long. CDR1 is MNHNS, CDR2 SASEGT, per germline. V was shortened by 2 bases and J by 2 bases, with 10 bases between the two germline ends. This chain's CDR3 is CASSELGGGNQPQHF. CDR3 in DNA: TGTGCCAGCAGTGAACTAGGGGGAGGCAATCAGCCCCAGCATTTT.

The chain carries TRBV5-1 and TRBJ2-1; weak D call: TRBD2 (5 bases). Trimming cost V 3 bases and J 4 bases, with 14 bases left between them. CDR1 and CDR2 (germline): SGHRS, YFSETQ. This CDR3 is 15 amino acids long. The CDR3 DNA reads as TGCGCCAGCAGCTCATTAGGGAGCCCTTACAATGAGCAGTTCTTC. Translation gives CASSSLGSPYNEQFF.

Only a few counts were recorded for this clone. The chain carries TRBV7-9 and TRBJ1-4, with D uncertain. Germline V gives CDR1 SEHNR, CDR2 FQNEAQ (reference sequence). The CDR3 runs to 14 residues. V gave up 1 base and J gave up 0 bases, with 3 bases separating them. CDR3 sequence: CASSLVTTNEKLFF. CDR3 DNA sequence: TGTGCCAGCAGCTTAGTCACAACTAATGAAAAACTGTTTTTT.

This chain links TRBV5-1 with TRBJ2-2, with 7 bases aligning to TRBD1. This CDR3 has 15 amino acids. V was clipped by 3 bases and J by 0 bases; unmatched bases: 2. Germline CDR1 and CDR2: SGHRS and YFSETQ. The CDR3 DNA is TGCGCCAGCAGCTACGGACAGGCGAACACCGGGGAGCTGTTTTTT. Its protein product is CASSYGQANTGELFF.

The chain couples TRBV4-1 to TRBJ2-7, with D perhaps matching TRBD2 (5 bases). The CDR3 has 18 residues. In germline, CDR1 is MGHRA, CDR2 YSYEKL. Trimming pared 8 bases from V and 6 bases from J, leaving 32 bases between. The CDR3 loop reads CASRKGLPGSETTSEQYF. CDR3 nucleotide sequence: TGCGCCAGCCGAAAGGGTCTTCCGGGATCTGAGACTACTAGCGAGCAGTACTTC.

This clone showed up just once. The rearrangement joins TRBV9 to TRBJ2-1, with TRBD2 identical over 7 bases. The V gene end was trimmed by 0 bases and the J gene end by 9 bases; junction bases not matched to a gene: 18. The CDR3 runs 18 residues. CDR1 SGDLS and CDR2 YYNGEE come from the germline V gene. Written as DNA, the CDR3 is TGTGCCAGCAGCGTAGGGCCCAATCGGGGGAGGGCGAGCAGTGAGCAGTTCTTC. Translating it yields CASSVGPNRGRASSEQFF.